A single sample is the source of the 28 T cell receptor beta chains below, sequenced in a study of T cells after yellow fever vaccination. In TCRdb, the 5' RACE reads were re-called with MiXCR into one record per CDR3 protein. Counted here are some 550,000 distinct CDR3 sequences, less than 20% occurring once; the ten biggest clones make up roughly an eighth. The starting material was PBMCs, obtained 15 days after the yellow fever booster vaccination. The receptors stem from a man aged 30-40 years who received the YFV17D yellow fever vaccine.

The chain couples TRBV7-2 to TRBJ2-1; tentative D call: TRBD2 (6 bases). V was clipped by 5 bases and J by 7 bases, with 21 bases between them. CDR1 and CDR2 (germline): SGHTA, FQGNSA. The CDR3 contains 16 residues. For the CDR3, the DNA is TGTGCCAGCAGCCCCGAATCTAGCGACCGAGGTAATGAGCAGTTCTTC. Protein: CASSPESSDRGNEQFF.

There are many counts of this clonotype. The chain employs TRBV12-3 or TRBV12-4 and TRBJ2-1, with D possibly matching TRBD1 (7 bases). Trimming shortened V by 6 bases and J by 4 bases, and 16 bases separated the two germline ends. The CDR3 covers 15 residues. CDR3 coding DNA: TGTGCCAGCAGAGAGGGGGCAGGGGGGTACAATGAGCAGTTCTTC. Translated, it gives CASREGAGGYNEQFF.

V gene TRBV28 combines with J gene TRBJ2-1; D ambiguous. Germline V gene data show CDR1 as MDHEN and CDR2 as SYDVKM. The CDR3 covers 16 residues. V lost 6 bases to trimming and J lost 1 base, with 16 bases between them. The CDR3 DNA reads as TGTGCCAGCAGAGCCAATGTAGTGAGGTCCTACAATGAGCAGTTCTTC. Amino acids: CASRANVVRSYNEQFF. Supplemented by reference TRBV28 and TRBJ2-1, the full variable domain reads DVKVTQSSRYLVKRTGEKVFLECVQDMDHENMFWYRQDPGLGLRLIYFSYDVKMKEKGDIPEGYSVSREKKERFSLILESASTNQTSMYLCASRANVVRSYNEQFFGPGTRLTVL.

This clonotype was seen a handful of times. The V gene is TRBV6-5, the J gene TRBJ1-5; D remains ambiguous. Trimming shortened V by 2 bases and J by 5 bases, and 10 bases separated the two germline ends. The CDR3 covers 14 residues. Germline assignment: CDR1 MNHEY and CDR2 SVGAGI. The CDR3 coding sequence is TGTGCCAGCAGTTACAGGAGTTCGGATCAGCCCCAGCATTTT. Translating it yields CASSYRSSDQPQHF.

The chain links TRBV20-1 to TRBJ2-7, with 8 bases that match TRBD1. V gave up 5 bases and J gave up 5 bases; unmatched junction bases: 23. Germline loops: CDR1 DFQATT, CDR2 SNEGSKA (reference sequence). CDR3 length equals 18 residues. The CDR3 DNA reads TGCAGTGCTCAACAACCCCCGGACAGGGAAATCTACGTTGACGAGCAGTACTTC. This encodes CSAQQPPDREIYVDEQYF.

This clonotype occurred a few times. CDR3 sequence (DNA): TGCAGCGTGGGGGGGGGCAGGACCTACAATGAGCAGTTCTTC. Its translation: CSVGGGRTYNEQFF. This chain links TRBV29-1 with TRBJ2-1; tentative D call: TRBD2 (7 bases). Germline V lookup: CDR1 SQVTM, CDR2 ANQGSEA. Between the trimmed V and J ends, which lost 6 bases and 2 bases, there was a span of 14 bases. CDR3 length: 14 amino acids.

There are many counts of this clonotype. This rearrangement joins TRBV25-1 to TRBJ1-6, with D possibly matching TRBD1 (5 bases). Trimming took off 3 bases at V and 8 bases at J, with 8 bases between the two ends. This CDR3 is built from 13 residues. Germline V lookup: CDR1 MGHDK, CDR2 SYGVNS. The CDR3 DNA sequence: TGTGCCAGCAGTGACGGGGGGTATTCACCCCTCCACTTT. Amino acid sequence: CASSDGGYSPLHF.

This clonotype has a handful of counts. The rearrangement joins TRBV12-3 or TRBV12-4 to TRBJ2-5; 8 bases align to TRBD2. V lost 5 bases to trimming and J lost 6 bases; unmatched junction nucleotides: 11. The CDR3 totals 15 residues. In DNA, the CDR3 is TGTGCCAGCAGTCCCAACCCGGGACTAGTTAAGACCCAGTACTTC. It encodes CASSPNPGLVKTQYF.

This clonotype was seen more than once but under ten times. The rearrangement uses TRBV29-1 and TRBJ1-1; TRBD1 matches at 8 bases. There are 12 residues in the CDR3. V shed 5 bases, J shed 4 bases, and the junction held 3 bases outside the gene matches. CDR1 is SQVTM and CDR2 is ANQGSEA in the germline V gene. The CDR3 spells CSVPGQGTEAFF. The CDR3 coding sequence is TGCAGCGTTCCCGGACAGGGCACTGAAGCTTTCTTT.

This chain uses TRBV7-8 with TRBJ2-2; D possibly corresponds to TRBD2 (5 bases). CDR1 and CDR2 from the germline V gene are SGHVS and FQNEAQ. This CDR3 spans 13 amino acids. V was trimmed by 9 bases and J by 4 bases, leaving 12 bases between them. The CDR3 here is CARGWELTGELFF. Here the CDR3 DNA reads TGTGCCAGGGGCTGGGAGCTCACCGGGGAGCTGTTTTTT.

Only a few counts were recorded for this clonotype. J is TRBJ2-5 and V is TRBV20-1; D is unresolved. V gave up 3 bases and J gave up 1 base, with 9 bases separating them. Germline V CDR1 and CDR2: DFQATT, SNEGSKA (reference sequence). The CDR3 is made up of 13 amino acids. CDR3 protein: CSASGAFQETQYF. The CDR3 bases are TGCAGTGCTAGCGGAGCTTTCCAAGAGACCCAGTACTTC.

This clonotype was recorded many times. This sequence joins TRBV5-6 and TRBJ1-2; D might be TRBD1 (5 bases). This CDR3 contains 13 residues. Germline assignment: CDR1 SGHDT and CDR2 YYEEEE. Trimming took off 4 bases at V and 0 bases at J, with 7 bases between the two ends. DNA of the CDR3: TGTGCCAGCAGCCCGGACACTAACTATGGCTACACCTTC. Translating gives CASSPDTNYGYTF.

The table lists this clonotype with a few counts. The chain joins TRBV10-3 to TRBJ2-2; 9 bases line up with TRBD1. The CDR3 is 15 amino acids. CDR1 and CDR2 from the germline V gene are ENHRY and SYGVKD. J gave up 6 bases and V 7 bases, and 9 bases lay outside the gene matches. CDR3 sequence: CAITEQGARPGELFF. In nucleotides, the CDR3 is TGTGCCATCACGGAACAGGGGGCGCGTCCCGGGGAGCTGTTTTTT.

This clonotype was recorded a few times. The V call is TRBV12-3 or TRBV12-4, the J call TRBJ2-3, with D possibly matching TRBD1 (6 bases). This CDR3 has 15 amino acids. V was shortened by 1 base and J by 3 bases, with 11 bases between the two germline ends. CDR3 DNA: TGTGCCAGCAGTTTAGGGCAGGACAGAACAGATACGCAGTATTTT. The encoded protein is CASSLGQDRTDTQYF.

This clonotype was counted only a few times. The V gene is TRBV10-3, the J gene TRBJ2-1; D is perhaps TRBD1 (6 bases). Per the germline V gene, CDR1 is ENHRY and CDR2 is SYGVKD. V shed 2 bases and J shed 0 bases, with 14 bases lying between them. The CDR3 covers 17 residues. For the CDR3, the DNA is TGTGCCATCAGTGAGAACCGGGACATAAGCTCCTACAATGAGCAGTTCTTC. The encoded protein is CAISENRDISSYNEQFF.

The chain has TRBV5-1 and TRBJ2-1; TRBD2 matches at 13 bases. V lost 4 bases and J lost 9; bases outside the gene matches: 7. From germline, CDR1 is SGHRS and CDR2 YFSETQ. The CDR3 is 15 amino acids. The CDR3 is CASSDRTSGSSEQFF. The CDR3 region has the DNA TGCGCCAGCAGCGATCGGACTAGCGGGAGCAGTGAGCAGTTCTTC.

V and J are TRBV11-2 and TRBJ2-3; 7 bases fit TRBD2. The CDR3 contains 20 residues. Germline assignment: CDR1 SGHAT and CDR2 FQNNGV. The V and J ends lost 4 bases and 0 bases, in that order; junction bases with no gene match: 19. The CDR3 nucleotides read TGTGCCAGCAGCTCCCCGTCGATGGGAAGGAGCGGGACCAGCACAGATACGCAGTATTTT. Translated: CASSSPSMGRSGTSTDTQYF.

For the CDR3, the DNA is TGCGCCAGCAGCTCCCAACCCGGGAGGGGATCTGAGGGCTACACCTTC. Amino acid sequence: CASSSQPGRGSEGYTF. The rearrangement links TRBV5-1 to TRBJ1-2, with D perhaps TRBD1 (5 bases). CDR1 is SGHRS, CDR2 YFSETQ, per germline. Trimming shortened V by 3 bases and J by 8 bases, and 23 bases separated the two germline ends. There are 16 residues in the CDR3.

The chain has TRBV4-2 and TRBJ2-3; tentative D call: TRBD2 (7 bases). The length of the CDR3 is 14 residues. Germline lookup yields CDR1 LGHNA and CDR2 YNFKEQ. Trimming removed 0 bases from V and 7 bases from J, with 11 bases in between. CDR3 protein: CASSQEGGLYTQYF. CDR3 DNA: TGTGCCAGCAGCCAAGAGGGGGGGCTTTATACGCAGTATTTT.

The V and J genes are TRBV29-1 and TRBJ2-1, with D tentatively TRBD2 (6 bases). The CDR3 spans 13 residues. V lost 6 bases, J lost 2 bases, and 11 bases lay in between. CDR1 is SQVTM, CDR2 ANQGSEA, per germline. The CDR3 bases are TGCAGCGTGCCCGGGACTGCCTACAATGAGCAGTTCTTC. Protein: CSVPGTAYNEQFF.

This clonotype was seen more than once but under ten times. CDR3 sequence reads: CASSPSSGELSYEQYF. CDR3 sequence (DNA): TGTGCCAGCAGTCCCTCTAGTGGAGAACTCTCCTACGAGCAGTACTTC. This chain connects TRBV6-5 to TRBJ2-7; D unresolved. CDR1 and CDR2 (germline): MNHEY, SVGAGI. The CDR3 covers 16 residues. The V end was cut by 5 bases, the J end by 0 bases, with 17 bases between.

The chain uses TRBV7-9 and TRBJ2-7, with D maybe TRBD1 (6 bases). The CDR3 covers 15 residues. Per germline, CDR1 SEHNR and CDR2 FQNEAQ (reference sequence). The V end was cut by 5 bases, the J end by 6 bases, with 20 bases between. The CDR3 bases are TGTGCCAGCAGCACTACCGGGACACCTGGGGTCGAGCAGTACTTC. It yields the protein CASSTTGTPGVEQYF.

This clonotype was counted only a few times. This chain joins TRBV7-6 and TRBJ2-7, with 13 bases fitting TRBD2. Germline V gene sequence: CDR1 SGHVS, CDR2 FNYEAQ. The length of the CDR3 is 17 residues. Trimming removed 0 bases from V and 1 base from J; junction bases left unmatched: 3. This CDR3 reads CASSLASLAGGSYEQYF. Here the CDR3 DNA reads TGTGCCAGCAGCTTAGCCTCACTAGCGGGAGGGTCCTACGAGCAGTACTTC.

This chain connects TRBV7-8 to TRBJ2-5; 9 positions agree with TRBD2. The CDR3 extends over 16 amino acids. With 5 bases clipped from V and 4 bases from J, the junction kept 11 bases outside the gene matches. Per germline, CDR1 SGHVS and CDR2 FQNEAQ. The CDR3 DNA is TGTGCCAGCAGCATCTTCCCTGCGGGAGGGTTAGAGACCCAGTACTTC. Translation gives CASSIFPAGGLETQYF.

CDR3 DNA sequence: TGTGCCATCAGTGGTGGGGAGGCCGAGCAGTACTTC. Translated, it gives CAISGGEAEQYF. The chain joins TRBV10-3 to TRBJ2-7; D perhaps matches TRBD2 (6 bases). Germline V CDR1 and CDR2: ENHRY, SYGVKD. This CDR3 has 12 amino acids. V was cut by 4 bases and J by 6 bases, with 10 bases left in between.

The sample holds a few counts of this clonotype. The CDR3 DNA reads as TGTGCCAGCAGTGCGGCCTCAGGGGGCAACTATGGCTACACCTTC. Protein sequence: CASSAASGGNYGYTF. The rearrangement uses TRBV6-1 and TRBJ1-2; TRBD1 aligns across 8 bases. CDR1 and CDR2 (germline): MNHNS, SASEGT. J gave up 2 bases and V 4 bases, and 6 bases lay outside the gene matches. The CDR3 is made up of 15 amino acids.

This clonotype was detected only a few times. The chain's CDR3 is CASSSSQQETQYF. The CDR3 region has the DNA TGTGCCAGCAGCTCCTCACAGCAAGAGACCCAGTACTTC. V usage is TRBV7-2 and J usage is TRBJ2-5; D call uncertain. CDR1 is SGHTA and CDR2 is FQGNSA in the germline V gene. The CDR3 sequence is 13 residues long. Trimming pared 4 bases from V and 2 bases from J, leaving 8 bases between.

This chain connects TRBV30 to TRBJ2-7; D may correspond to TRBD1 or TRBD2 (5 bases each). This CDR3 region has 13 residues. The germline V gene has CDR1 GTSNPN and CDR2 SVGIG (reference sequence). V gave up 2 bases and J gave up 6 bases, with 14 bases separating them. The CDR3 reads CAWSKQGPLEQYF. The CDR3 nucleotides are TGTGCCTGGAGTAAGCAGGGACCTCTCGAGCAGTACTTC. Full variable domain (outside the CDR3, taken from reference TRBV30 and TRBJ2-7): SQTIHQWPATLVQPVGSPLSLECTVEGTSNPNLYWYRQAAGRGLQLLFYSVGIGQISSEVPQNLSASRPQDRQFILSSKKLLLSDSGFYLCAWSKQGPLEQYFGPGTRLTVT.